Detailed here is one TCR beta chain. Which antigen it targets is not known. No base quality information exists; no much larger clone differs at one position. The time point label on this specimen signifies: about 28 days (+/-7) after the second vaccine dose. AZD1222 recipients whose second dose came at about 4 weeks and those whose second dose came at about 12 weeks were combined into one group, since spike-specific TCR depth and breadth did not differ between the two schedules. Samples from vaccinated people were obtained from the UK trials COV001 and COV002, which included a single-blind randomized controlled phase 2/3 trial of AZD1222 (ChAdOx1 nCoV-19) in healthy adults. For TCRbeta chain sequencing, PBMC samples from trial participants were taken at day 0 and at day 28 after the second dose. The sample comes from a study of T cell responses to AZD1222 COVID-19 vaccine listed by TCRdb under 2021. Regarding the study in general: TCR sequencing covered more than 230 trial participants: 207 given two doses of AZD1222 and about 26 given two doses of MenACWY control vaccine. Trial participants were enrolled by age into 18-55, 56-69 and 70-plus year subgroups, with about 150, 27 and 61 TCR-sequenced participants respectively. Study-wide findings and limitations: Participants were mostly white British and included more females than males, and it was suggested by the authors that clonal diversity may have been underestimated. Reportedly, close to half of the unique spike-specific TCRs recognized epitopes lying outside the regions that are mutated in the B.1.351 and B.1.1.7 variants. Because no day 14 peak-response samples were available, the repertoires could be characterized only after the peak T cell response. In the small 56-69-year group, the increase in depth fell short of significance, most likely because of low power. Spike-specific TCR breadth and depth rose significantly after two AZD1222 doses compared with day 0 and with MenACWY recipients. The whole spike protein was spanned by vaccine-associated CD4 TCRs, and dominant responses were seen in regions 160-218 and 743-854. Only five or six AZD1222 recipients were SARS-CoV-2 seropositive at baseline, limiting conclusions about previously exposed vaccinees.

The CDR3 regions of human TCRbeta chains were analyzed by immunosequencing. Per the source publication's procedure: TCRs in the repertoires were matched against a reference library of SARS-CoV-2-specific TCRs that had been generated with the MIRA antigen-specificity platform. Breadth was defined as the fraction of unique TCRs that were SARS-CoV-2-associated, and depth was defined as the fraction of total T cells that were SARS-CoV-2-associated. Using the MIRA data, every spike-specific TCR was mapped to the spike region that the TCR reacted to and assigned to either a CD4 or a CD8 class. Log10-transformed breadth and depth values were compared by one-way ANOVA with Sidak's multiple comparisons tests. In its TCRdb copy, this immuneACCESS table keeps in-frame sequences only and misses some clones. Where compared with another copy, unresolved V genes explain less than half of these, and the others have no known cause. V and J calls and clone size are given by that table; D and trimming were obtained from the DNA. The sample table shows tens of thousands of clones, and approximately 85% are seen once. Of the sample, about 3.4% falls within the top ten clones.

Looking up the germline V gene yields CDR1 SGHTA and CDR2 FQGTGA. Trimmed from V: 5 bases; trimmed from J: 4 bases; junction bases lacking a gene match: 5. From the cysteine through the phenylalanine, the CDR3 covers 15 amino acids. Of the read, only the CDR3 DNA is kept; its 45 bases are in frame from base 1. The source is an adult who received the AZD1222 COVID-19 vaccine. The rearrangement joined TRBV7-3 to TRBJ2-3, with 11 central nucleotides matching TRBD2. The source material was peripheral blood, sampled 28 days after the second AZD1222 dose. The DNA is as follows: TGTGCCAGCAGCGGAACTAGCGGGAGCGCAGATACGCAGTATTTT. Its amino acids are CASSGTSGSADTQYF.